This is a list of T cell receptor beta chains from one sample in a study of cytomegalovirus exposure and HLA in healthy donors. Libraries were prepared by immunoSEQ multiplex PCR; TCRdb keeps only in-frame clonotypes and omits some of them. The data contain about 82,000 clones, over 75% of them singletons. Sequenced material: PBMCs. The receptors shown here come from a human donor in good health. CDR3s include the opening cysteine and the closing phenylalanine or tryptophan. The D gene is left open where the match is weak. Rows give clone size only sometimes, using once, few, many, or a class for an expanded clone.

V gene: TRBV4-2
clone size: few
D gene: NA
J gene: TRBJ1-4
CDR3 DNA: TGTGCCAGCAGCCAGTCCTTATCAGCAACTAATGAAAAACTGTTTTTT
CDR3 protein: CASSQSLSATNEKLFF

V gene: TRBV6-5
clone size: NA
D gene: NA
J gene: TRBJ1-4
CDR3 DNA: TGTGCCAGCAGTTACTCGGAGCAGGAGGGTAATGAAAAACTGTTTTTT
CDR3 protein: CASSYSEQEGNEKLFF

V gene: TRBV30
clone size: NA
D gene: NA
J gene: TRBJ2-3
CDR3 DNA: TGTGCCTGGAGCGGGGTGGGCACAGATACGCAGTATTTT
CDR3 protein: CAWSGVGTDTQYF

V gene: TRBV27
clone size: NA
D gene: NA
J gene: TRBJ1-4
CDR3 DNA: TGTGCCAGCAGTTTATTCGGGGGATCTAATGAAAAACTGTTTTTT
CDR3 protein: CASSLFGGSNEKLFF

V gene: TRBV9
clone size: few
D gene: NA
J gene: TRBJ1-2
CDR3 DNA: TGTGCCAGCAGCCGACAGGACTATGGCTACACCTTC
CDR3 protein: CASSRQDYGYTF

V gene: TRBV6-5
clone size: NA
D gene: NA
J gene: TRBJ2-5
CDR3 DNA: TGTGCCAGCAGTCCTACAGGGACCCGGACCCAGTACTTC
CDR3 protein: CASSPTGTRTQYF

V gene: TRBV12-5
clone size: NA
D gene: TRBD1
J gene: TRBJ1-1
CDR3 DNA: TGTGCTAGTGGTTTGCCGTCGACAGGGGTTATGAACACTGAAGCTTTCTTT
CDR3 protein: CASGLPSTGVMNTEAFF

V gene: TRBV7-9
clone size: NA
D gene: TRBD2
J gene: TRBJ2-5
CDR3 DNA: TGTGCCAGCAGCCTCGGGGGGGCCGCCTCGAGCCAGTACTTC
CDR3 protein: CASSLGGAASSQYF

V gene: TRBV6-5
clone size: NA
D gene: TRBD2
J gene: TRBJ2-1
CDR3 DNA: TGTGCCAGCAGCCGCCGGGACTACTCCTACAATGAGCAGTTCTTC
CDR3 protein: CASSRRDYSYNEQFF

V gene: TRBV27
clone size: NA
D gene: TRBD1
J gene: TRBJ2-7
CDR3 DNA: TGTGCCAGCAGTCCCGTCCGCGGACAGGGGTCCGGAGAGCAGTACTTC
CDR3 protein: CASSPVRGQGSGEQYF

V gene: TRBV9
clone size: NA
D gene: TRBD1
J gene: TRBJ2-4
CDR3 DNA: TGTGCCAGCAGCGTAGTAGCTGGACAGGGGGCGAGAGACATTCAGTACTTC
CDR3 protein: CASSVVAGQGARDIQYF

V gene: TRBV27
clone size: NA
D gene: NA
J gene: TRBJ2-7
CDR3 DNA: TGTGCCAGCAGTTTAGGTCAGGGCCCCTACGAGCAGTACTTC
CDR3 protein: CASSLGQGPYEQYF

V gene: TRBV2
clone size: few
D gene: NA
J gene: TRBJ2-7
CDR3 DNA: TGTGCCAGCAGTAATGGGCAGAGCGAGCAGTACTTC
CDR3 protein: CASSNGQSEQYF

V gene: TRBV2
clone size: NA
D gene: TRBD1
J gene: TRBJ1-5
CDR3 DNA: TGTGCCAGCAGGGGACAGGGGCAAGATCAGCCCCAGCATTTT
CDR3 protein: CASRGQGQDQPQHF

V gene: TRBV11-2
clone size: NA
D gene: TRBD2
J gene: TRBJ2-5
CDR3 DNA: TGTGCCAGCAGCCCCGGGGTAGCGGGGGCGGGAGAGACCCAGTACTTC
CDR3 protein: CASSPGVAGAGETQYF

V gene: TRBV11-2
clone size: NA
D gene: TRBD2
J gene: TRBJ2-2
CDR3 DNA: TGTGCCAGCAGCTTGGGGGGGGCCGGGGAGCTGTTTTTT
CDR3 protein: CASSLGGAGELFF

V gene: TRBV6-1
clone size: NA
D gene: NA
J gene: TRBJ1-4
CDR3 DNA: TGTGCCAGCAGGAAAGCCGCCGGGTCTAATGAAAAACTGTTTTTT
CDR3 protein: CASRKAAGSNEKLFF

V gene: TRBV19
clone size: once
D gene: TRBD1
J gene: TRBJ2-7
CDR3 DNA: TGTGCCAGTAGTATAGACTCACAACAGGGGTACGAGCAGTACTTC
CDR3 protein: CASSIDSQQGYEQYF

V gene: TRBV19
clone size: NA
D gene: NA
J gene: TRBJ1-6
CDR3 DNA: TGTGCCAGTGGGAAGGTGGAGCCAAGGGGGGGCTCACCCCTCCACTTT
CDR3 protein: CASGKVEPRGGSPLHF

V gene: TRBV5-1
clone size: NA
D gene: NA
J gene: TRBJ1-1
CDR3 DNA: TGCGCCAGCAGTAACACTATGAACACTGAAGCTTTCTTT
CDR3 protein: CASSNTMNTEAFF

V gene: TRBV5-4
clone size: NA
D gene: NA
J gene: TRBJ2-3
CDR3 DNA: TGTGCCAGCATCCCAGACAGTCCGTACACAGATACGCAGTATTTT
CDR3 protein: CASIPDSPYTDTQYF

V gene: TRBV7-9
clone size: NA
D gene: TRBD2
J gene: TRBJ2-1
CDR3 DNA: TGTGCCAGCAGCCGAAGACTAGCGGGGGGGGATGAGCAGTTCTTC
CDR3 protein: CASSRRLAGGDEQFF

V gene: TRBV5-4
clone size: NA
D gene: NA
J gene: TRBJ2-3
CDR3 DNA: TGTGCCAGCAGCTTGGGTCGCCAGACTAGCACAGATACGCAGTATTTT
CDR3 protein: CASSLGRQTSTDTQYF

V gene: TRBV9
clone size: NA
D gene: TRBD2
J gene: TRBJ2-7
CDR3 DNA: TGTGCCAGCAGCGACGGATTAGCGGGGGTCGGGGAGCAGTACTTC
CDR3 protein: CASSDGLAGVGEQYF

V gene: TRBV7-9
clone size: NA
D gene: NA
J gene: TRBJ1-2
CDR3 DNA: TGTGCCAGCAGCCCCCCCGGACACGAGAACTATGGCTACACCTTC
CDR3 protein: CASSPPGHENYGYTF

V gene: TRBV5-8
clone size: NA
D gene: TRBD1
J gene: TRBJ1-2
CDR3 DNA: TGTGCCAGCAGCTCTGACAGGGACGGCTATGGCTACACCTTC
CDR3 protein: CASSSDRDGYGYTF

V gene: TRBV5-6
clone size: NA
D gene: TRBD1
J gene: TRBJ2-7
CDR3 DNA: TGTGCCAGCAGCCTCGGGACAGGGGAGCTGTACTTC
CDR3 protein: CASSLGTGELYF